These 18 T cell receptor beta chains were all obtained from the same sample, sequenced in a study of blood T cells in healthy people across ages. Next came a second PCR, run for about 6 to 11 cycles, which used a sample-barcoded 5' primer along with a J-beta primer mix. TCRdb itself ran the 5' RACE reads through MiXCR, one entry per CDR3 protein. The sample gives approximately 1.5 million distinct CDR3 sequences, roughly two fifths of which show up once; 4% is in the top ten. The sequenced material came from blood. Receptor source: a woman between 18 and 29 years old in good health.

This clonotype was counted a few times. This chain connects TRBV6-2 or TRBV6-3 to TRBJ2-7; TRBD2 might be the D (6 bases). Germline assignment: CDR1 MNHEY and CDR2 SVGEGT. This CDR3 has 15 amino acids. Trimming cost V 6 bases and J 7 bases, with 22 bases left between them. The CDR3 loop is CASSQTSGGYNEQYF. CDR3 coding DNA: TGTGCCAGCAGCCAAACGAGTGGAGGGTACAATGAGCAGTACTTC.

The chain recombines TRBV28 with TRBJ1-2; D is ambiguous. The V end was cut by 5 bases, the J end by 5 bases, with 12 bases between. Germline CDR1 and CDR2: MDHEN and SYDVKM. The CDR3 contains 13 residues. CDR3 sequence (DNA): TGTGCCAGCAGTAACTCAGGCGGGTATGGCTACACCTTC. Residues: CASSNSGGYGYTF.

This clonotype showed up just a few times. The CDR3 protein is CASSLTAPRRYTF. The CDR3 nucleotides are TGTGCCAGCAGCCTGACAGCTCCCCGGCGCTACACCTTC. This chain links TRBV6-2 or TRBV6-3 with TRBJ1-2; a possible D gene is TRBD1 (5 bases). Germline V gene lookup returns CDR1 MNHEY and CDR2 SVGEGT. Trimming stripped 6 bases from V and 9 bases from J, with 17 bases between. The CDR3 is 13 residues long.

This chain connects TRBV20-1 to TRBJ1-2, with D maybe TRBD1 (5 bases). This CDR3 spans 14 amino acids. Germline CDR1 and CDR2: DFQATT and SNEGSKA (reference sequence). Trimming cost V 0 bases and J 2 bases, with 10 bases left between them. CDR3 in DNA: TGCAGTGCTAGAGAAGGGGCAGAAAACTATGGCTACACCTTC. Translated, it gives CSAREGAENYGYTF.

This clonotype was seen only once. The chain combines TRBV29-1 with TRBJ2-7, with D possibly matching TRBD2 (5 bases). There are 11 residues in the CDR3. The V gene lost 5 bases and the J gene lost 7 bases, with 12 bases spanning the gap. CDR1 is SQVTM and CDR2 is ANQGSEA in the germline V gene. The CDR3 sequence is CSVLGDPEQYF. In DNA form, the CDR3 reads TGCAGCGTTCTCGGGGATCCTGAGCAGTACTTC.

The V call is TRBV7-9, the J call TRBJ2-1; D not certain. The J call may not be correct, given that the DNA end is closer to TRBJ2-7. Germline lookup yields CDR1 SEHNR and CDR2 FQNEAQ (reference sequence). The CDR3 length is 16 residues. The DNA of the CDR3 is TGTGCCAGCAGCGCCCGTTGGAGCGACTCCTACAATGAGCAGTACTTC. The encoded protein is CASSARWSDSYNEQYF.

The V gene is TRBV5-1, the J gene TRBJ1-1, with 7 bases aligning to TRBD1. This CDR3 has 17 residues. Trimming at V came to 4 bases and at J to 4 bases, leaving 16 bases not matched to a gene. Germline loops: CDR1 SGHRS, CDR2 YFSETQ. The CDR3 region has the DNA TGCGCCAGCAGCCGAACACCGAACAGGGGAGTTAGCACTGAAGCTTTCTTT. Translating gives CASSRTPNRGVSTEAFF.

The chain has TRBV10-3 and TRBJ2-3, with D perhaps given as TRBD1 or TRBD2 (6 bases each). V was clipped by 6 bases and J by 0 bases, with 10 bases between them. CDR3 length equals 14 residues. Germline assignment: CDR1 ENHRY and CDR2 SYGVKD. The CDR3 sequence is CAISWGASTDTQYF. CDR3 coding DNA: TGTGCCATCAGCTGGGGGGCTAGCACAGATACGCAGTATTTT.

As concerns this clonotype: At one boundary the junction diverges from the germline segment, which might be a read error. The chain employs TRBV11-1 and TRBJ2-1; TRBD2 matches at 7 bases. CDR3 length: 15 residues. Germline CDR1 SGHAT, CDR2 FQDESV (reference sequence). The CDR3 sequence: CASSPRRGRRNKQFF. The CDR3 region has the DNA TGTGCCAGCAGCCCCCGCCGCGGGAGACGCAATAAGCAGTTCTTC.

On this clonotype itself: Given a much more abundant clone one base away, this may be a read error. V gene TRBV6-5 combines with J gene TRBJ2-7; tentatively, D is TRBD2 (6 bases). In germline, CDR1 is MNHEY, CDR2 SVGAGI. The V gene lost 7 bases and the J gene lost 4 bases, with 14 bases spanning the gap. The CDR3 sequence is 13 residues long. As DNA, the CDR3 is TGTGCCAGCACTCGGCGGGACGGGTACGAGCAGTACTTC. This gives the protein CASTRRDGYEQYF.

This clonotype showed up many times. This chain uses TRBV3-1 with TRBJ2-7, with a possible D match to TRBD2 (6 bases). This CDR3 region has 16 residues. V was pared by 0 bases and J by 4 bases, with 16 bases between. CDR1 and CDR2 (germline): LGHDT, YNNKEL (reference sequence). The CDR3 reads CASSQDTQRAFYEQYF. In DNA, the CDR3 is TGTGCCAGCAGCCAAGATACCCAGCGGGCCTTTTACGAGCAGTACTTC.

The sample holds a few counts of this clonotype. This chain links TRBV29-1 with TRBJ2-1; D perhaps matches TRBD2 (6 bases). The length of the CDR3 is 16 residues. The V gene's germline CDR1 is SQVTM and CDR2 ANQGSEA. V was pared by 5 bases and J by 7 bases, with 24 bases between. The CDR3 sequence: CSVSDPPGSGVNEQFF. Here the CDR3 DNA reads TGCAGCGTTTCCGACCCCCCAGGGTCGGGAGTTAATGAGCAGTTCTTC.

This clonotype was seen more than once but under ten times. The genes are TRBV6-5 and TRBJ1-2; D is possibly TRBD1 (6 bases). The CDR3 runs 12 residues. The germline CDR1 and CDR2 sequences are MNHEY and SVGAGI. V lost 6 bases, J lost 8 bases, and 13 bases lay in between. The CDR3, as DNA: TGTGCCAGCAGGAACAGGGCCTACGGCTACACCTTC. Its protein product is CASRNRAYGYTF.

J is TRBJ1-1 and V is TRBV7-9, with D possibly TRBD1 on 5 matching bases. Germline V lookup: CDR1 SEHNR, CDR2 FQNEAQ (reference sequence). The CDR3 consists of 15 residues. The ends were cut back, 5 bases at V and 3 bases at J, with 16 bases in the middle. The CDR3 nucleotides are TGTGCCAGCAGCCTACACGGGGGGTGGGACACTGAAGCTTTCTTT. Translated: CASSLHGGWDTEAFF.

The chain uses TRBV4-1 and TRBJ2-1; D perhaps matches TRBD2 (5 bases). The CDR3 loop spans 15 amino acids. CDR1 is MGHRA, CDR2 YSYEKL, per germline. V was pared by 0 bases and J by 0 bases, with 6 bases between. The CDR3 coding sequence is TGCGCCAGCAGCCAAGAGGGGAGCTCCTACAATGAGCAGTTCTTC. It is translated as CASSQEGSSYNEQFF.

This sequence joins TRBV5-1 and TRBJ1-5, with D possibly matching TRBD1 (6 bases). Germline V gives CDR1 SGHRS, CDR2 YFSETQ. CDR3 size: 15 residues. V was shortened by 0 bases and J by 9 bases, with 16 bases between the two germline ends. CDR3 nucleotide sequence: TGCGCCAGCAGCTTGGCCGGGGGCGCGGGATCGCCCCAGCATTTT. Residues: CASSLAGGAGSPQHF.

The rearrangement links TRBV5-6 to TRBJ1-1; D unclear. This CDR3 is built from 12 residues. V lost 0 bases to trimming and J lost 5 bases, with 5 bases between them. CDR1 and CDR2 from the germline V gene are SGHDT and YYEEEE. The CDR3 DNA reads TGTGCCAGCAGCTTGGATTGGACTGAAGCTTTCTTT. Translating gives CASSLDWTEAFF.

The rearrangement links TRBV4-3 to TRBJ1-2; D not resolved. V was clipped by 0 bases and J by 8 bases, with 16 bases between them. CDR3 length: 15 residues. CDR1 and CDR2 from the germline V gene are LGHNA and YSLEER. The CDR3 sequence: CASSQDRQWPGGYTF. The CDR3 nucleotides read TGCGCCAGCAGCCAAGATCGCCAGTGGCCAGGAGGCTACACCTTC.